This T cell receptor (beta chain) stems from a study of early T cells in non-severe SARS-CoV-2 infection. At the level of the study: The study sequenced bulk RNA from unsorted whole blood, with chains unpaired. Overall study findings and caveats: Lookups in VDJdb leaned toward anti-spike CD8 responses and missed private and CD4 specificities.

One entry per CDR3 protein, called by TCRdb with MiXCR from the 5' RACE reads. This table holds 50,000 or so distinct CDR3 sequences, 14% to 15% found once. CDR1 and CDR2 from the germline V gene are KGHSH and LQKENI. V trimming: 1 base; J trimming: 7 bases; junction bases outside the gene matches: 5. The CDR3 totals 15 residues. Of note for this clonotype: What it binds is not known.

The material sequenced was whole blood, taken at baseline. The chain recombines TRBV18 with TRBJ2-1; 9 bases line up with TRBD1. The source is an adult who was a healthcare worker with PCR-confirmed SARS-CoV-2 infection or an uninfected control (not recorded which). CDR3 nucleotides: TGTGCCAGCTCACCACGACCGGGACAGGGTAATGAGCAGTTCTTC. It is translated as CASSPRPGQGNEQFF.